The 32 T cell receptor beta chains below were found in one sample sequenced in a study of identical twins. MiXCR was run by TCRdb on the 5' RACE reads, yielding one entry per CDR3 protein. The sample contains around 550,000 distinct CDR3 sequences, about 15% of which appear only once. These same data were also listed under a study on yellow fever vaccine responses in identical twins.

The sample consisted of CD4+ T cells sorted from blood. The receptors derive from a young woman in good health.

The CDR3, as DNA: TGTGCCAGCAGTTTAAAGGGGGCTGTAACCTCCTACGAGCAGTACTTC. Its translation: CASSLKGAVTSYEQYF. This rearrangement joins TRBV12-3 or TRBV12-4 to TRBJ2-7, with 7 positions matching TRBD1. The V and J ends lost 2 bases and 0 bases, in that order; junction bases with no gene match: 7. This CDR3 has 16 residues.

The gene calls are TRBV12-3 or TRBV12-4 and TRBJ1-1, with unresolved D. This CDR3 has 13 residues. V was cut by 6 bases and J by 4 bases, with 12 bases left in between. The CDR3 nucleotides are TGTGCCAGCAGAGGAGTACCCACCACTGAAGCTTTCTTT. Its translation: CASRGVPTTEAFF.

This chain connects TRBV3-1 to TRBJ2-1; 7 bases line up with TRBD1. The V gene end was trimmed by 4 bases and the J gene end by 3 bases; junction bases not matched to a gene: 3. Germline CDR1 LGHDT, CDR2 YNNKEL (reference sequence). The CDR3 spans 14 residues. Written as DNA, the CDR3 is TGTGCCAGCAGCCGACAGGGTAACTACAATGAGCAGTTCTTC. Translating gives CASSRQGNYNEQFF.

This clonotype was counted a few times. The chain is built from TRBV5-1 and TRBJ2-3; D possibly corresponds to TRBD2 (5 bases). This CDR3 comprises 16 residues. Trimming pared 5 bases from V and 1 base from J, leaving 17 bases between. CDR1 and CDR2 from the germline V gene are SGHRS and YFSETQ. The DNA of the CDR3 is TGCGCCAGCAGGGACGGCGCGGGTGTCCGCACAGATACGCAGTATTTT. Its protein product is CASRDGAGVRTDTQYF.

In this sample, this clonotype turned up a few times. This chain joins TRBV18 and TRBJ2-7; D possibly corresponds to TRBD1 (6 bases). This CDR3 region has 16 residues. Germline V gene sequence: CDR1 KGHSH, CDR2 LQKENI. Trimming stripped 4 bases from V and 0 bases from J, with 16 bases between. The chain's CDR3 is CASSHRRTVSSYEQYV. As DNA, the CDR3 is TGTGCCAGCTCACACCGACGGACAGTCAGCTCCTACGAGCAGTACGTC.

The CDR3, as DNA: TGTGCCAGCAGTTTTATATCCCAAGAGACCCAGTACTTC. It translates to CASSFISQETQYF. The chain recombines TRBV27 with TRBJ2-5; no clear D gene. CDR1 is MNHEY and CDR2 is SMNVEV in the germline V gene (reference sequence). The CDR3 is made up of 13 amino acids. V was pared by 3 bases and J by 1 base, with 6 bases between.

This chain links TRBV5-1 with TRBJ1-5; 7 bases align to TRBD1. After removal of 0 bases from V and 3 bases from J, the junction contained 6 bases not matched to a gene. Germline lookup yields CDR1 SGHRS and CDR2 YFSETQ. There are 16 residues in the CDR3. CDR3 nucleotide sequence: TGCGCCAGCAGCTTGGGCCCAGGGGGGAACAATCAGCCCCAGCATTTT. Translating it yields CASSLGPGGNNQPQHF.

The chain carries TRBV7-6 and TRBJ2-2, with 8 bases matching TRBD2. The CDR3 has 17 residues. J was trimmed by 4 bases and V by 8 bases; bases with no gene match: 15. Germline V CDR1 and CDR2: SGHVS, FNYEAQ. CDR3 sequence reads: CASAGGEVKDPTGELFF. The CDR3 DNA is TGTGCCAGCGCCGGGGGGGAGGTAAAGGATCCCACCGGGGAGCTGTTTTTT.

In its sample, this clonotype was seen a few times. The chain carries TRBV20-1 and TRBJ2-5, with D possibly being TRBD2 (6 bases). Trimming cost V 5 bases and J 9 bases, with 22 bases left between them. The germline V gene has CDR1 DFQATT and CDR2 SNEGSKA (reference sequence). This CDR3 has 14 residues. Here the CDR3 DNA reads TGCAGTGCTTTCTCCCCGGACTACCTCCCAGCCCAGTACTTC. Translating it yields CSAFSPDYLPAQYF.

The V gene is TRBV6-1, the J gene TRBJ2-7, with a possible D match to TRBD2 (7 bases). Trimming removed 6 bases at V and 3 bases at J, with 18 bases between. Germline V lookup: CDR1 MNHNS, CDR2 SASEGT. The CDR3 is 15 residues long. The CDR3 region is CASREGGGLIYEQYF. CDR3 sequence (DNA): TGTGCCAGCAGAGAGGGAGGGGGGCTAATCTACGAGCAGTACTTC.

This clonotype occurred a few times. This rearrangement joins TRBV6-1 to TRBJ1-5; perhaps TRBD1 as D (6 bases). V was trimmed by 8 bases and J by 2 bases, leaving 13 bases between them. The CDR3 contains 14 residues. Germline values: CDR1 MNHNS, CDR2 SASEGT. The CDR3 protein is CASGRGEGNQPQHF. CDR3 sequence (DNA): TGTGCCAGCGGGAGGGGGGAAGGCAATCAGCCCCAGCATTTT.

This clonotype was seen a handful of times. The chain combines TRBV12-3 or TRBV12-4 with TRBJ2-7, with unresolved D. V gave up 6 bases and J gave up 2 bases, with 14 bases separating them. The CDR3 sequence is 14 residues long. CDR3 region: CASSTKTGTYEQYF. CDR3 sequence (DNA): TGTGCCAGCAGCACTAAGACTGGGACCTACGAGCAGTACTTC.

This clonotype occurred a few times. The J gene is TRBJ2-3, the V gene TRBV2, with 7 bases fitting TRBD2. CDR1 is SNHLY, CDR2 FYNNEI, per germline. The V gene end was trimmed by 1 base and the J gene end by 2 bases; junction bases not matched to a gene: 6. The CDR3 is 16 residues long. CDR3 loop: CASSEEASGITDTQYF. In DNA form, the CDR3 reads TGTGCCAGCAGTGAAGAGGCTAGCGGTATCACAGATACGCAGTATTTT.

The rearrangement joins TRBV11-2 to TRBJ2-7; unclear D gene. The CDR3 covers 14 residues. V lost 0 bases and J 3 bases, leaving 9 bases between the germline ends. The germline V gene has CDR1 SGHAT and CDR2 FQNNGV. The CDR3 is CASSLERHFYEQYF. The CDR3, as DNA: TGTGCCAGCAGCTTAGAAAGACATTTCTACGAGCAGTACTTC.

The table lists this clonotype with a few counts. The chain couples TRBV6-1 to TRBJ1-5; possibly TRBD1 for D (5 bases). This CDR3 comprises 13 residues. In germline, CDR1 is MNHNS, CDR2 SASEGT. V lost 7 bases to trimming and J lost 6 bases, with 13 bases between them. As DNA, the CDR3 is TGTGCCAGCATTCGGGGCGACAGTCAGCCCCAGCATTTT. Its protein product is CASIRGDSQPQHF.

This clonotype was counted between two and nine times. The chain combines TRBV12-3 or TRBV12-4 with TRBJ1-1; D perhaps matches TRBD1 (6 bases). With 7 bases removed from V and 10 bases from J, the gap between germline ends came to 16 bases. There are 12 residues in the CDR3. The CDR3 loop reads CASNPDRLRAFF. The DNA for the CDR3 is TGTGCCAGCAACCCCGACAGGCTCCGAGCTTTCTTT.

This clonotype was seen only a few times. The V gene is TRBV3-1, the J gene TRBJ2-2, with D perhaps being TRBD1 or TRBD2 (6 bases each). Germline V gene data show CDR1 as LGHDT and CDR2 as YNNKEL (reference sequence). There are 17 residues in the CDR3. V was trimmed by 4 bases and J by 2 bases, leaving 17 bases between them. The CDR3 DNA reads TGTGCCAGCAGCCGAATCCGGGGGACACCTAACACCGGGGAGCTGTTTTTT. Protein product: CASSRIRGTPNTGELFF. Based on the CDR3 plus reference TRBV3-1 and TRBJ2-2, the full variable domain is DTAVSQTPKYLVTQMGNDKSIKCEQNLGHDTMYWYKQDSKKFLKIMFSYNNKELIINETVPNRFSPKSPDKAHLNLHINSLELGDSAVYFCASSRIRGTPNTGELFFGEGSRLTVL.

This chain's CDR3 is CASSPPDRGQNGANVLTF. Here the CDR3 DNA reads TGTGCCAGCAGCCCCCCGGACAGGGGGCAGAATGGGGCCAACGTCCTGACTTTC. The genes are TRBV7-3 and TRBJ2-6; 11 nucleotides agree with TRBD1. CDR1 is SGHTA and CDR2 is FQGTGA in the germline V gene. The V gene end was trimmed by 5 bases and the J gene end by 3 bases; junction bases not matched to a gene: 9. CDR3 length equals 18 residues.

This clonotype was picked up a small number of times. This chain links TRBV11-2 with TRBJ1-1; D is unclear. Trimming removed 5 bases at V and 4 bases at J, with 17 bases between. The CDR3 covers 15 residues. Germline CDR1 is SGHAT and CDR2 is FQNNGV. CDR3 region: CASSRTSVWGTEAFF. The DNA for the CDR3 is TGTGCCAGCAGCCGCACGTCCGTATGGGGCACTGAAGCTTTCTTT.

The V gene is TRBV14, the J gene TRBJ2-1, with a possible D match to TRBD1 (5 bases). The CDR3 loop spans 17 amino acids. The ends were cut back, 1 base at V and 1 base at J, with 14 bases in the middle. Germline-derived CDR1 and CDR2 are SGHDN and FVKESK. For the CDR3, the DNA is TGTGCCAGCAGCCAAGGCCTCAGGGCTAGGTCCTACAATGAGCAGTTCTTC. Encoded protein: CASSQGLRARSYNEQFF.

J is TRBJ2-5 and V is TRBV4-1; 11 bases are shared with TRBD2. After removal of 1 base from V and 7 bases from J, the junction contained 5 bases not matched to a gene. Germline-derived CDR1 and CDR2 are MGHRA and YSYEKL. The CDR3 covers 15 residues. The CDR3 nucleotides read TGCGCCAGCAGCCAAGGACTAGCGGGAAAGGGGACCCAGTACTTC. This translates into CASSQGLAGKGTQYF.

DNA for the CDR3: TGTGCCAGCAGCACCCTAGCGGGGGGGCCCCAAGGGCGTACGCAGTATTTT. Amino acid sequence: CASSTLAGGPQGRTQYF. V gene TRBV9 combines with J gene TRBJ2-3, with 12 bases matching TRBD2. The CDR3 has 17 residues. The junction had 14 bases not matched to a gene; V was cut back by 4 bases and J by 8 bases. CDR1 SGDLS and CDR2 YYNGEE come from the germline V gene. The full variable domain, its missing parts supplied by reference TRBV9 and TRBJ2-3, is DSGVTQTPKHLITATGQRVTLRCSPRSGDLSVYWYQQSLDQGLQFLIQYYNGEERAKGNILERFSAQQFPDLHSELNLSSLELGDSALYFCASSTLAGGPQGRTQYFGPGTRLTVL.

The rearrangement joins TRBV7-6 to TRBJ1-1; tentatively, D is TRBD1 (6 bases). V lost 5 bases and J 10 bases, leaving 26 bases between the germline ends. The V gene's germline CDR1 is SGHVS and CDR2 FNYEAQ. This CDR3 has 16 residues. Here the CDR3 DNA reads TGTGCCAGCAGCCCGAATCCGGGACACGCTGTGTATGGAGCTTTCTTT. It translates to CASSPNPGHAVYGAFF.

The J gene is TRBJ2-7, the V gene TRBV6-5, with no clear D. The germline V gene encodes CDR1 MNHEY and CDR2 SVGAGI. The CDR3 runs to 14 residues. Deletions cut 2 bases from V and 2 bases from J, with 10 bases between. The CDR3 here is CASSYRAATYEQYF. As DNA, the CDR3 is TGTGCCAGCAGTTACCGGGCCGCTACCTACGAGCAGTACTTC.

This clonotype was counted between two and nine times. The chain uses TRBV5-1 and TRBJ2-3; TRBD2 matches 7 bases. The CDR3 has 15 amino acids. V lost 4 bases and J lost 2; bases outside the gene matches: 7. Germline V CDR1 and CDR2: SGHRS, YFSETQ. The chain's CDR3 is CASSRDYFYTDTQYF. The CDR3 DNA is TGCGCCAGCAGCCGGGACTACTTTTACACAGATACGCAGTATTTT. The variable domain in full, with the rest retrieved from reference TRBV5-1 and TRBJ2-3, is KAGVTQTPRYLIKTRGQQVTLSCSPISGHRSVSWYQQTPGQGLQFLFEYFSETQRNKGNFPGRFSGRQFSNSRSEMNVSTLELGDSALYLCASSRDYFYTDTQYFGPGTRLTVL.

The chain employs TRBV6-5 and TRBJ1-3, with D uncertain. Looked up from germline, CDR1 is MNHEY and CDR2 is SVGAGI. Trimming shortened V by 6 bases and J by 0 bases, and 12 bases separated the two germline ends. This CDR3 spans 15 amino acids. The CDR3 region is CASRPDRISGNTIYF. The CDR3 nucleotides are TGTGCCAGCAGACCGGACCGAATCTCTGGAAACACCATATATTTT.

V and J are TRBV6-2 or TRBV6-3 and TRBJ2-1; TRBD2 matches 10 bases. This CDR3 has 15 amino acids. The ends lost 8 bases at V and 8 bases at J; junction bases unmatched: 12. Germline lookup yields CDR1 MNHEY and CDR2 SVGEGT. CDR3 in amino acids: CASYSSGGAGDEQFF. The CDR3 bases are TGTGCCAGCTACTCGAGCGGGGGGGCCGGCGATGAGCAGTTCTTC.

The chain recombines TRBV5-1 with TRBJ1-2, with D unresolved. Trimming stripped 7 bases from V and 3 bases from J, with 16 bases between. Germline CDR1 reads SGHRS; CDR2 reads YFSETQ. The CDR3 extends over 14 amino acids. This CDR3 is CASSRRRADYGYTF. The CDR3 coding sequence is TGCGCCAGCTCCCGGAGGAGGGCGGACTATGGCTACACCTTC.

The table lists this clonotype with a few counts. The chain combines TRBV14 with TRBJ2-2; D remains ambiguous. The CDR3 runs 14 residues. The V end was cut by 1 base, the J end by 3 bases, with 6 bases between. The germline CDR1 and CDR2 sequences are SGHDN and FVKESK. The CDR3 spells CASSQGQDTGELFF. In nucleotides, the CDR3 is TGTGCCAGCAGCCAAGGTCAAGACACCGGGGAGCTGTTTTTT.

This clonotype has just a few counts. V is TRBV5-1 and J is TRBJ2-5, with 11 positions matching TRBD2. This CDR3 comprises 15 residues. Looked up from germline, CDR1 is SGHRS and CDR2 is YFSETQ. J lost 3 bases, V lost 2 bases, and 3 bases had no gene match. The CDR3 sequence is CASSLPGLAEETQYF. DNA of the CDR3: TGCGCCAGCAGCTTACCGGGACTAGCGGAAGAGACCCAGTACTTC.

This clonotype came up a few times. CDR3 residues: CASSYSEGNGNTIYF. The DNA of the CDR3 is TGTGCCAGCAGTTACTCTGAGGGTAATGGAAACACCATATATTTT. The chain links TRBV6-5 to TRBJ1-3, with D uncertain. The CDR3 sequence is 15 residues long. From germline, CDR1 is MNHEY and CDR2 SVGAGI. Trimming pared 0 bases from V and 3 bases from J, leaving 9 bases between.

The chain couples TRBV10-1 to TRBJ2-2, with a tentative D call TRBD2 (5 bases). Trimming pared 5 bases from V and 5 bases from J, leaving 12 bases between. The CDR3 length is 14 residues. The germline CDR1 and CDR2 sequences are WNHNN and SYGVQD (reference sequence). DNA for the CDR3: TGCGCCAGCAGTTCCCAAGGAGGTACCGGGGAGCTGTTTTTT. It is translated as CASSSQGGTGELFF.